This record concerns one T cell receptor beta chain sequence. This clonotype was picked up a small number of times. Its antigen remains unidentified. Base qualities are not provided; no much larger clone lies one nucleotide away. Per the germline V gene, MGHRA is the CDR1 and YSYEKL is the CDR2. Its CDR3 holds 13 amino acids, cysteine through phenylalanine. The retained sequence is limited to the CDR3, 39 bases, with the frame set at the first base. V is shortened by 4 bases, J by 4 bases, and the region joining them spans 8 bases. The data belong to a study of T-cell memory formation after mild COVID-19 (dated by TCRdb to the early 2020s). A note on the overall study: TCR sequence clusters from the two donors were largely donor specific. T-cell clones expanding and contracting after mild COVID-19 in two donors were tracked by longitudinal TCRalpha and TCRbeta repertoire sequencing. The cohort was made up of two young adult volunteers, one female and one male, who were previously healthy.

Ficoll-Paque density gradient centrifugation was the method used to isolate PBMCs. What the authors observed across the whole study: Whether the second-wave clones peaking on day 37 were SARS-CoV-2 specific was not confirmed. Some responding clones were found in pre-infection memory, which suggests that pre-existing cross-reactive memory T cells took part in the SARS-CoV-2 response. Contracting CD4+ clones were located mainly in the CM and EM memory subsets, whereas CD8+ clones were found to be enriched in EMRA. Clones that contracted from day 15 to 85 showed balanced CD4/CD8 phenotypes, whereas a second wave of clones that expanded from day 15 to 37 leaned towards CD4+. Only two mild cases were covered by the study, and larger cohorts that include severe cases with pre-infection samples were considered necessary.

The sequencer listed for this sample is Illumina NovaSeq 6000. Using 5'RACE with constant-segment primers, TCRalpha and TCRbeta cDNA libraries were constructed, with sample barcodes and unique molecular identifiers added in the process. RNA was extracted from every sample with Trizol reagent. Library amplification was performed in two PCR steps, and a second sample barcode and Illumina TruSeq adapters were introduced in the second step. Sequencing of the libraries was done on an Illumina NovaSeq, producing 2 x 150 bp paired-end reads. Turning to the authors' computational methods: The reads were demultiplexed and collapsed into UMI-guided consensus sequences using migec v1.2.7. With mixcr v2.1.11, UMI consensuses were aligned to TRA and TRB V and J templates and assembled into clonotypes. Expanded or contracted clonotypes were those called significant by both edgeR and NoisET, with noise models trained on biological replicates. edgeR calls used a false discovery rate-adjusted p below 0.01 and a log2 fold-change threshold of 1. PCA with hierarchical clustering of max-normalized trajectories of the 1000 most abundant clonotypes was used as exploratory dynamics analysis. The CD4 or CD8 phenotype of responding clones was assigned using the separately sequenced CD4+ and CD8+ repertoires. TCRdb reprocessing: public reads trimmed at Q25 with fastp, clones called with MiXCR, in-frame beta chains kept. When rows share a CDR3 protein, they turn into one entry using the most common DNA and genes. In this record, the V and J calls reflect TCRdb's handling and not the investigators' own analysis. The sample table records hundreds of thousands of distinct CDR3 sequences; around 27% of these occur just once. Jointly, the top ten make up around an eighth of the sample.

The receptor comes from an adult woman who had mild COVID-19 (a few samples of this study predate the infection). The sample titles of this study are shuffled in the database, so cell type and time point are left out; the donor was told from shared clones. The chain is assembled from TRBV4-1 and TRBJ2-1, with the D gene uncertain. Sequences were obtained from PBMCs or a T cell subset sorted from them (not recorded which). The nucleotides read TGCGCCAGCAGCCCCGAACGATACAATGAGCAGTTCTTC. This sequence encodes CASSPERYNEQFF.